This T cell receptor beta chain is from a study of OX40 agonist ivuxolimab in advanced cancers. The germline CDR1 and CDR2 sequences are SGHRS and YFSETQ. The CDR3 spans 14 residues. V lost 4 bases to trimming and J lost 1 base; unmatched junction nucleotides: 2. This clone was seen a single time. The target antigen is unknown. Regarding the study as a whole: Clonal expansion from baseline to week 6 occurred in both CD4+ and CD8+ T cells.

Peripheral blood came from all dose cohorts at three timepoints. The table came from immunoSEQ multiplex PCR; TCRdb's copy has only in-frame clones and leaves some out. The table lists 66,000 or so clones, roughly 84% of them singletons. The rearrangement joins TRBV5-1 to TRBJ2-3, with 8 bases identical to TRBD2. The TCR sequence derives from an adult with an advanced solid tumor such as melanoma, head and neck, liver or kidney cancer. The sample in question was CD4+ or CD8+ T cells sorted from blood, obtained in a trial of the OX40 agonist ivuxolimab. The chain's CDR3 is CASSDGGGTDTQYF. For the CDR3, the DNA is TGCGCCAGCAGCGACGGGGGGGGCACAGATACGCAGTATTTT.